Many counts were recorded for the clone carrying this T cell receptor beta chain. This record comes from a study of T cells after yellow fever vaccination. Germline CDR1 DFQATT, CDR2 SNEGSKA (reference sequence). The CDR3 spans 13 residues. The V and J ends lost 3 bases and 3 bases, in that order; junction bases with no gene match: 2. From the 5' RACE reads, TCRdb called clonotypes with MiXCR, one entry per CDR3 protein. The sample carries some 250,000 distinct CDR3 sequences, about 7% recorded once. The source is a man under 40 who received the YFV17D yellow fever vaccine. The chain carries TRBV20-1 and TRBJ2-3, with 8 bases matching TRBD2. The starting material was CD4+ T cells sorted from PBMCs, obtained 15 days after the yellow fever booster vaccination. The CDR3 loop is CSASASGTDTQYF. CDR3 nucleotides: TGCAGTGCTAGTGCTAGCGGGACAGATACGCAGTATTTT.